This T cell receptor (beta chain) was identified during a study of blood T cell repertoires in COVID-19. As for the study in general: The origin of the acute and convalescent COVID-19 samples was the United States, Italy and Spain. PBMCs, B-cell-depleted T cells, or T cells provided the cDNA or gDNA that made up the material.

V lost 5 bases to trimming and J lost 0 bases, with 2 bases between them. CDR3 length: 11 residues. Germline V CDR1 and CDR2: SGHAT, FQNNGV. Measured with immunoSEQ multiplex PCR; TCRdb has only the in-frame clones, and not every one. The table shows some 63,000 clones, with 70% to 90% occurring only once. The sequence was collected from a human donor in a cohort sampled during active COVID-19. The sample was peripheral blood. V usage is TRBV11-2 and J usage is TRBJ2-7, with D unresolved. CDR3 in DNA: TGTGCCAGCAGCCGCTCCTACGAGCAGTACTTC. It translates to CASSRSYEQYF.